Below are 5 T cell receptor beta chains sequenced from a single sample in a study of cytomegalovirus exposure and HLA in healthy donors. The assay was immunoSEQ multiplex PCR, and TCRdb's table has in-frame clones only and misses some. The profile shows approximately 110,000 clones, approximately 94% of them singletons. The sample consisted of PBMCs. The receptors shown here come from a woman between 18 and 29 years old in good health and CMV-seronegative.

The J gene is TRBJ2-3, the V gene TRBV29-1; D is unresolved. The V and J ends lost 2 bases and 2 bases respectively, with 5 bases between them. CDR3 length: 12 amino acids. Germline V lookup: CDR1 SQVTM, CDR2 ANQGSEA. The CDR3 protein is CSVEISTDTQYF. The CDR3 nucleotides read TGCAGCGTTGAAATATCCACAGATACGCAGTATTTT.

This clone has only one observation. The gene calls are TRBV28 and TRBJ2-2; maybe TRBD1 (6 bases). This CDR3 has 19 amino acids. Trimming took off 1 base at V and 0 bases at J, with 18 bases between the two ends. CDR1 MDHEN and CDR2 SYDVKM come from the germline V gene. The CDR3 nucleotides are TGTGCCAGCAGTTTATCCCGAGGATTCACAGGGACGAACACCGGGGAGCTGTTTTTT. Translated: CASSLSRGFTGTNTGELFF.

This clone came up once. The chain links TRBV5-1 to TRBJ2-1, with a tentative D call TRBD1 (6 bases). Germline V gene lookup returns CDR1 SGHRS and CDR2 YFSETQ. The CDR3 contains 16 residues. Trimming stripped 6 bases from V and 6 bases from J, with 22 bases between. CDR3 loop: CASNPAGATNGNEQFF. CDR3 in DNA: TGCGCCAGCAACCCGGCAGGGGCCACCAATGGCAATGAGCAGTTCTTC. The variable domain in full, with the rest retrieved from reference TRBV5-1 and TRBJ2-1, is KAGVTQTPRYLIKTRGQQVTLSCSPISGHRSVSWYQQTPGQGLQFLFEYFSETQRNKGNFPGRFSGRQFSNSRSEMNVSTLELGDSALYLCASNPAGATNGNEQFFGPGTRLTVL.

The chain combines TRBV6-1 with TRBJ2-5, with 9 bases identical to TRBD1. CDR3 length equals 15 residues. V lost 7 bases and J lost 0; bases outside the gene matches: 6. Germline-derived CDR1 and CDR2 are MNHNS and SASEGT. The CDR3 DNA follows: TGTGCCAGCACTCCGACAGGGGGTTACCAAGAGACCCAGTACTTC. Translating it yields CASTPTGGYQETQYF.

The chain employs TRBV7-3 and TRBJ2-5; 9 nucleotides line up with TRBD2. The CDR3 is 15 residues long. J was trimmed by 4 bases and V by 4 bases; bases with no gene match: 7. Germline V gene sequence: CDR1 SGHTA, CDR2 FQGTGA. The CDR3 sequence is CASSSTGTSLETQYF. CDR3 DNA sequence: TGTGCCAGCAGCTCCACCGGGACTAGCTTAGAGACCCAGTACTTC.